These 31 T cell receptor beta chains were all obtained from the same sample, sequenced in a study of CD8+ T cells in alopecia areata. After isolation, RNA underwent reverse transcription to generate cDNA as the sequencing template. Measured with immunoSEQ multiplex PCR; TCRdb has only the in-frame clones, and not every one. There are some 180,000 clones in the sample; about 53% occur only once, and under 14% lies in the top ten. Treatment given: oral pan-JAK inhibitor, 5-10 mg twice daily. Sample: CD8+ T cells sorted from blood, taken at week 24, from a patient treated with tofacitinib. These receptors originate from a human donor with alopecia areata.

The rearrangement uses TRBV9 and TRBJ2-2; D ambiguous. Germline CDR1 and CDR2: SGDLS and YYNGEE. CDR3 size: 16 residues. The V end lost 6 bases, the J end lost 4 bases, and 19 bases lay between the germline ends. This CDR3 is CASTNHEGGSTGELFF. As DNA, the CDR3 is TGTGCCAGCACCAACCACGAAGGCGGTAGCACCGGGGAGCTGTTTTTT.

This clone has only a few counts. This chain uses TRBV6-5 with TRBJ2-2; D not certain. Germline CDR1 reads MNHEY; CDR2 reads SVGAGI. The CDR3 length is 15 residues. The V end was cut by 6 bases, the J end by 0 bases, with 11 bases between. The CDR3 region is CASRTFGANTGELFF. The CDR3 DNA follows: TGTGCCAGCAGGACCTTTGGAGCGAACACCGGGGAGCTGTTTTTT.

This clone came up a few times. V and J are TRBV10-3 and TRBJ2-2; perhaps TRBD1 as D (5 bases). The V and J ends lost 6 bases and 3 bases respectively, with 11 bases between them. The germline V gene encodes CDR1 ENHRY and CDR2 SYGVKD. The CDR3 runs to 14 residues. The CDR3 sequence: CAIRKDTYTGELFF. CDR3 in DNA: TGTGCCATCAGGAAGGACACCTACACCGGGGAGCTGTTTTTT.

V usage is TRBV2 and J usage is TRBJ1-1, with D unclear. V lost 1 base to trimming and J lost 2 bases, with 8 bases between them. This CDR3 comprises 14 residues. The germline CDR1 and CDR2 sequences are SNHLY and FYNNEI. The chain's CDR3 is CASSEETRNTEAFF. In DNA, the CDR3 is TGTGCCAGCAGTGAAGAGACACGAAACACTGAAGCTTTCTTT.

In this sample, this clone turned up a few times. V and J are TRBV4-1 and TRBJ2-1, with D possibly TRBD2 on 5 matching bases. The CDR3 extends over 15 amino acids. V was clipped by 5 bases and J by 5 bases, with 16 bases between them. In germline, CDR1 is MGHRA, CDR2 YSYEKL. In DNA form, the CDR3 reads TGCGCCAGCAGCGAATGGGAGACACCAAACAATGAGCAGTTCTTC. Its translation: CASSEWETPNNEQFF.

In the case of this clone: Other DNA sequences in the sample encode the same CDR3. V and J are TRBV4-3 and TRBJ2-7; D is unclear. CDR3 length equals 13 residues. CDR1 and CDR2 from the germline V gene are LGHNA and YSLEER. The V end was cut by 0 bases, the J end by 1 base, with 4 bases between. The CDR3 DNA reads TGCGCCAGCAGCCAAGATCGGTCCTACGAGCAGTACTTC. It translates to CASSQDRSYEQYF.

V is TRBV25-1 and J is TRBJ1-2; 8 bases agree with TRBD1. The CDR3 is 15 residues long. V shed 4 bases, J shed 3 bases, and the junction held 7 bases outside the gene matches. Germline CDR1 and CDR2: MGHDK and SYGVNS. CDR3 region: CASSAPTGGHYGYTF. The CDR3 DNA is TGTGCCAGCAGTGCTCCTACAGGGGGACACTATGGCTACACCTTC.

J is TRBJ1-2 and V is TRBV29-1; D not resolved. The CDR3 has 12 amino acids. Germline CDR1 SQVTM, CDR2 ANQGSEA. V gave up 5 bases and J gave up 1 base, with 8 bases separating them. The CDR3 sequence: CSVYSGNYGYTF. The CDR3 nucleotides read TGCAGCGTTTACAGTGGTAACTATGGCTACACCTTC.

J is TRBJ1-1 and V is TRBV4-3; D may be TRBD1 (5 bases). The CDR3 runs to 17 residues. V lost 0 bases, J lost 1 base, and 15 bases lay in between. Germline V lookup: CDR1 LGHNA, CDR2 YSLEER. The CDR3 sequence is CASSQEPIRGGNTEAFF. The CDR3 nucleotides are TGCGCCAGCAGCCAAGAACCAATAAGGGGAGGGAACACTGAAGCTTTCTTT.

The sample holds a few counts of this clone. This chain uses TRBV19 with TRBJ1-5, with unresolved D. V was clipped by 4 bases and J by 7 bases, with 8 bases between them. Germline V CDR1 and CDR2: LNHDA, SQIVND (reference sequence). CDR3 length: 12 amino acids. The CDR3 DNA reads as TGTGCCAGTAGTACGACGAAGCAGCCCCAGCATTTT. Amino acid sequence: CASSTTKQPQHF. The whole variable domain, remainder taken from reference TRBV19 and TRBJ1-5, is DGGITQSPKYLFRKEGQNVTLSCEQNLNHDAMYWYRQDPGQGLRLIYYSQIVNDFQKGDIAEGYSVSREKKESFPLTVTSAQKNPTAFYLCASSTTKQPQHFGDGTRLSIL.

This clone was seen only a few times. V usage is TRBV7-9 and J usage is TRBJ2-7, with 7 positions matching TRBD2. This CDR3 is 14 amino acids long. Germline values: CDR1 SEHNR, CDR2 FQNEAQ (reference sequence). The trim removed 5 bases at V and 2 bases at J, leaving 6 bases unmatched. The CDR3 is CASSPSGGTYEQYF. As DNA, the CDR3 is TGTGCCAGCAGCCCCTCGGGGGGAACCTACGAGCAGTACTTC.

The chain combines TRBV9 with TRBJ2-3, with 8 positions matching TRBD2. Germline assignment: CDR1 SGDLS and CDR2 YYNGEE. The CDR3 covers 15 residues. The V and J ends lost 3 bases and 7 bases, in that order; junction bases with no gene match: 10. CDR3 residues: CASSEYSGETYTQYF. Written as DNA, the CDR3 is TGTGCCAGCAGCGAATATAGCGGGGAAACCTATACGCAGTATTTT.

This clone occurred a few times. V usage is TRBV19 and J usage is TRBJ1-1, with a weak D call TRBD1 (5 bases). V dropped 7 bases and J dropped 1 base, with 13 bases sitting between them. CDR1 and CDR2 (germline): LNHDA, SQIVND (reference sequence). The CDR3 covers 14 residues. CDR3 sequence reads: CASKVREWNTEAFF. In DNA, the CDR3 is TGTGCCAGTAAGGTCAGGGAATGGAACACTGAAGCTTTCTTT.

This clone turned up a few times. The rearrangement uses TRBV29-1 and TRBJ1-1; D call uncertain. Trimming removed 3 bases from V and 10 bases from J, with 15 bases in between. The CDR3 sequence is 12 residues long. Germline V lookup: CDR1 SQVTM, CDR2 ANQGSEA. CDR3 region: CSVDYGERVAFF. The CDR3 coding sequence is TGCAGCGTTGATTACGGGGAAAGGGTAGCTTTCTTT.

The V and J genes are TRBV7-6 and TRBJ2-1, with 10 bases that match TRBD1. CDR3 size: 15 residues. Per the germline V gene, CDR1 is SGHVS and CDR2 is FNYEAQ. The V gene end was trimmed by 1 base and the J gene end by 8 bases; junction bases not matched to a gene: 5. CDR3 in DNA: TGTGCCAGCAGCTTAGGACAGGGGGCGGACTATGAGCAGTTCTTC. Protein sequence: CASSLGQGADYEQFF.

This clone was observed a single time. The rearrangement links TRBV11-2 to TRBJ1-2; D is unresolved. The V gene lost 1 base and the J gene lost 7 bases, with 7 bases spanning the gap. The length of the CDR3 is 12 residues. CDR1 SGHAT and CDR2 FQNNGV come from the germline V gene. Written as DNA, the CDR3 is TGTGCCAGCAGCTTAGCGGGGTCTGGCTACACCTTC. This encodes CASSLAGSGYTF.

The chain recombines TRBV9 with TRBJ2-2; unclear D gene. Trimming shortened V by 5 bases and J by 0 bases, and 5 bases separated the two germline ends. Germline lookup yields CDR1 SGDLS and CDR2 YYNGEE. The CDR3 consists of 13 residues. Written as DNA, the CDR3 is TGTGCCAGCAGTTACTCGAACACCGGGGAGCTGTTTTTT. This translates into CASSYSNTGELFF. Together with reference TRBV9 and TRBJ2-2, the CDR3 gives the full variable domain: DSGVTQTPKHLITATGQRVTLRCSPRSGDLSVYWYQQSLDQGLQFLIQYYNGEERAKGNILERFSAQQFPDLHSELNLSSLELGDSALYFCASSYSNTGELFFGEGSRLTVL.

This clone was seen only a few times. This chain links TRBV4-3 with TRBJ1-2; D may be TRBD1 (5 bases). The CDR3 is 17 residues long. Germline CDR1 is LGHNA and CDR2 is YSLEER. V lost 0 bases to trimming and J lost 8 bases, with 22 bases between them. CDR3 sequence: CASSQDLRQTFLTGYTF. Here the CDR3 DNA reads TGCGCCAGCAGCCAAGATCTTCGACAGACGTTTCTAACAGGCTACACCTTC.

The rearrangement links TRBV4-3 to TRBJ1-1; no reliable D call. Trimming pared 0 bases from V and 7 bases from J, leaving 12 bases between. The germline V gene has CDR1 LGHNA and CDR2 YSLEER. This CDR3 is built from 14 residues. CDR3 sequence reads: CASSQDGRAVEAFF. In DNA, the CDR3 is TGCGCCAGCAGCCAAGATGGGCGGGCGGTTGAAGCTTTCTTT.

This clone was seen more than once but under ten times. J is TRBJ2-1 and V is TRBV7-8; 10 nucleotides align to TRBD1. This CDR3 contains 16 residues. The ends lost 5 bases at V and 3 bases at J; junction bases unmatched: 7. The germline gives CDR1 SGHVS, CDR2 FQNEAQ. CDR3 DNA sequence: TGTGCCAGCAGCGCCGGACAGGGGGAAAACTACAATGAGCAGTTCTTC. Translating it yields CASSAGQGENYNEQFF. The full variable domain, rest sourced from reference TRBV7-8 and TRBJ2-1, is GAGVSQSPRYKVAKRGQDVALRCDPISGHVSLFWYQQALGQGPEFLTYFQNEAQLDKSGLPSDRFFAERPEGSVSTLKIQRTQQEDSAVYLCASSAGQGENYNEQFFGPGTRLTVL.

This clone was seen just once. The chain joins TRBV7-3 to TRBJ2-1, with TRBD2 matching 9 bases. V shed 5 bases and J 2 bases; nucleotides not matched to a gene: 4. The CDR3 runs 15 residues. Germline lookup yields CDR1 SGHTA and CDR2 FQGTGA. CDR3 sequence reads: CASSPSGGPYNEQFF. The DNA of the CDR3 is TGTGCCAGCAGCCCAAGCGGGGGGCCCTACAATGAGCAGTTCTTC.

The chain couples TRBV30 to TRBJ2-1; D remains unclear. The CDR3 extends over 11 amino acids. The V gene's germline CDR1 is GTSNPN and CDR2 SVGIG (reference sequence). V was trimmed by 1 base and J by 8 bases, leaving 6 bases between them. CDR3 nucleotides: TGTGCCTGGAGTGAGATCTATGAGCAGTTCTTC. Translated, it gives CAWSEIYEQFF.

The V and J genes are TRBV4-3 and TRBJ2-1; 11 nucleotides align to TRBD2. The CDR3 sequence is 15 residues long. Germline CDR1 is LGHNA and CDR2 is YSLEER. The J segment lost 5 bases and the V segment lost 0 bases, leaving 0 bases of the junction unmatched. This CDR3 is CASSQDSGGDNEQFF. The DNA for the CDR3 is TGCGCCAGCAGCCAAGATAGCGGGGGGGACAATGAGCAGTTCTTC.

The chain recombines TRBV10-3 with TRBJ2-3, with 7 nucleotides matching TRBD2. Germline-derived CDR1 and CDR2 are ENHRY and SYGVKD. V lost 0 bases, J lost 5 bases, and 2 bases stayed unmatched. CDR3 length: 14 residues. For the CDR3, the DNA is TGTGCCATCAGTGAGTCAGCGGGGTTAGATACGCAGTATTTT. Translation: CAISESAGLDTQYF.

This clone appeared a few times. V gene TRBV2 combines with J gene TRBJ1-1; no definite D call. Germline V gives CDR1 SNHLY, CDR2 FYNNEI. V dropped 3 bases and J dropped 8 bases, with 10 bases sitting between them. CDR3 size: 12 residues. The CDR3 sequence is CASSDAPEEAFF. The CDR3 nucleotides read TGTGCCAGCAGTGATGCGCCTGAAGAAGCTTTCTTT.

For the CDR3, the DNA is TGCGCCAGCAGCCAGGGACCGAACACTGAAGCTTTCTTT. As protein: CASSQGPNTEAFF. The chain joins TRBV4-1 to TRBJ1-1, with a weak D call TRBD1 (5 bases). This CDR3 contains 13 residues. Germline assignment: CDR1 MGHRA and CDR2 YSYEKL. The germline V and J ends were trimmed by 3 bases and 1 base, with 6 bases remaining between them.

The chain recombines TRBV25-1 with TRBJ2-3, with no clear D. V was pared by 3 bases and J by 2 bases, with 6 bases between. Germline V lookup: CDR1 MGHDK, CDR2 SYGVNS. This CDR3 is 13 amino acids long. CDR3 in amino acids: CASSEAVTDTQYF. The CDR3 DNA reads as TGTGCCAGCAGTGAGGCCGTCACAGATACGCAGTATTTT.

V and J are TRBV30 and TRBJ1-1; D not certain. V lost 5 bases to trimming and J lost 1 base, with 11 bases between them. The CDR3 consists of 13 residues. Per germline, CDR1 GTSNPN and CDR2 SVGIG (reference sequence). The CDR3 DNA reads TGTGCCTGGGAACACGGAGGGAACACTGAAGCTTTCTTT. It is translated as CAWEHGGNTEAFF. The full variable domain, with the rest looked up from reference TRBV30 and TRBJ1-1, is SQTIHQWPATLVQPVGSPLSLECTVEGTSNPNLYWYRQAAGRGLQLLFYSVGIGQISSEVPQNLSASRPQDRQFILSSKKLLLSDSGFYLCAWEHGGNTEAFFGQGTRLTVV.

This clone has a handful of counts. J is TRBJ2-1 and V is TRBV7-3; 11 nucleotides agree with TRBD2. Germline V CDR1 and CDR2: SGHTA, FQGTGA. Trimming cost V 5 bases and J 0 bases; bases outside gene matches: 6. The CDR3 spans 17 residues. The CDR3 DNA reads as TGTGCCAGCAGCCCGGGACTAGCGGCGAGCTCCTACAATGAGCAGTTCTTC. It specifies CASSPGLAASSYNEQFF.

The V call is TRBV25-1, the J call TRBJ2-7; D possibly corresponds to TRBD1 (5 bases). This CDR3 spans 14 amino acids. Germline CDR1 MGHDK, CDR2 SYGVNS. Trimming took 5 bases from V and 3 from J, leaving 14 bases between them. This CDR3 is CASSPEDMGYEQYF. CDR3 sequence (DNA): TGTGCCAGCAGTCCCGAGGACATGGGCTACGAGCAGTACTTC.

The chain has TRBV4-3 and TRBJ1-1; 8 bases match TRBD1. Germline V gene data show CDR1 as LGHNA and CDR2 as YSLEER. The CDR3 has 14 amino acids. After removal of 4 bases from V and 7 bases from J, the junction contained 8 bases not matched to a gene. As DNA, the CDR3 is TGCGCCAGCAGCCCCGGACAGGGCGAGTTTGAAGCTTTCTTT. It is translated as CASSPGQGEFEAFF.